Following are 8 T cell receptor beta chains from one sample sequenced in a study of beta chain features in type 1 diabetes. Expressed TCRB transcripts were sequenced because the isolated RNA had all been reverse transcribed beforehand. The protocol was immunoSEQ multiplex PCR, while the TCRdb copy is restricted to in-frame clones and leaves out a portion. The sample has 900,000 or so clones; about 17% are singletons. The sequenced material came from naive CD4+ T cells from blood. These receptor sequences come from a woman between 18 and 29 years old in good health.

The V call is TRBV18, the J call TRBJ2-7; TRBD1 is a possible D gene (5 bases). V was shortened by 2 bases and J by 1 base, with 9 bases between the two germline ends. CDR3 size: 14 residues. Per germline, CDR1 KGHSH and CDR2 LQKENI. CDR3 in amino acids: CASSPTQGSYEQYF. In DNA form, the CDR3 reads TGTGCCAGCTCACCAACCCAGGGTTCCTACGAGCAGTACTTC.

This clone was observed a handful of times. V and J are TRBV7-9 and TRBJ2-7; TRBD1 aligns across 7 bases. Germline values: CDR1 SEHNR, CDR2 FQNEAQ (reference sequence). V was clipped by 6 bases and J by 4 bases; unmatched bases: 9. The CDR3 covers 14 residues. Here the CDR3 reads CASRPGDSLYEQYF. As DNA, the CDR3 is TGTGCCAGCAGGCCCGGGGACAGTCTATACGAGCAGTACTTC.

The genes are TRBV4-3 and TRBJ1-5, with 11 bases fitting TRBD1. CDR3 length: 16 residues. The J segment lost 5 bases and the V segment lost 0 bases, leaving 3 bases of the junction unmatched. Germline loops: CDR1 LGHNA, CDR2 YSLEER. Written as DNA, the CDR3 is TGCGCCAGCAGCCAAGATTGGGACAGGGGGTATCAGCCCCAGCATTTT. Its translation is CASSQDWDRGYQPQHF.

Comments on this clone: The sample carries other DNA sequences with the same CDR3. The CDR3 region has the DNA TGTGCCAGCAGTAGCAACTATGGCTACACCTTC. It translates to CASSSNYGYTF. This chain connects TRBV28 to TRBJ1-2, with D unresolved. Germline loops: CDR1 MDHEN, CDR2 SYDVKM. This CDR3 contains 11 residues. The V end was cut by 5 bases, the J end by 2 bases, with 3 bases between.

This clone came up a few times. The chain is built from TRBV29-1 and TRBJ2-3, with D possibly being TRBD1 or TRBD2 (5 bases each). Germline-derived CDR1 and CDR2 are SQVTM and ANQGSEA. The CDR3 runs to 16 residues. Trimming stripped 6 bases from V and 1 base from J, with 20 bases between. The CDR3 nucleotides are TGCAGCGTACGACCCCGCCCCGGGGCCGGCACAGATACGCAGTATTTT. Residues: CSVRPRPGAGTDTQYF.

With respect to this clone: At the DNA level, this CDR3 is encoded by other sequences in the same sample as well. The genes are TRBV5-6 and TRBJ1-4; TRBD1 aligns across 8 bases. The CDR3 sequence is 14 residues long. After removal of 4 bases from V and 8 bases from J, the junction contained 7 bases not matched to a gene. Germline CDR1 SGHDT, CDR2 YYEEEE. CDR3 sequence: CASSVGQGGEKLFF. Here the CDR3 DNA reads TGTGCCAGCAGCGTCGGACAGGGCGGGGAAAAACTGTTTTTT.

The genes are TRBV7-2 and TRBJ2-3, with a weak D call TRBD2 (5 bases). Trimming took 6 bases from V and 4 from J, leaving 14 bases between them. CDR1 and CDR2 (germline): SGHTA, FQGNSA. The CDR3 has 14 amino acids. In DNA, the CDR3 is TGTGCCAGCAGAAGAAACGAGGGCCCAGATACGCAGTATTTT. Encoded protein: CASRRNEGPDTQYF.

This chain uses TRBV6-5 with TRBJ2-1; 7 bases align to TRBD2. Germline CDR1 is MNHEY and CDR2 is SVGAGI. This CDR3 has 14 residues. J lost 7 bases, V lost 6 bases, and 9 bases had no gene match. The CDR3 sequence is CASRLGTIGNEQFF. As DNA, the CDR3 is TGTGCCAGCAGATTGGGGACTATTGGGAATGAGCAGTTCTTC.